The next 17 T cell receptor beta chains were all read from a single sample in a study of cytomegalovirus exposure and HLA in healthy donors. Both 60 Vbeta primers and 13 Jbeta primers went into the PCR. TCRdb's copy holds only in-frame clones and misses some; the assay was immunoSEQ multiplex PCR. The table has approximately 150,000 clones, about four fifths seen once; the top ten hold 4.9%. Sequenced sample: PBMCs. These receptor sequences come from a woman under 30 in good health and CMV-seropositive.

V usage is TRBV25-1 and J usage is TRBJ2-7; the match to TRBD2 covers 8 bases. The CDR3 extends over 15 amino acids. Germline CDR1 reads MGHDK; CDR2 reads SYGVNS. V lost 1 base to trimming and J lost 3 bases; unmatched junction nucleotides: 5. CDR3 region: CASSESGGFSYEQYF. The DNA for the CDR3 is TGTGCCAGCAGTGAATCGGGGGGGTTCAGCTACGAGCAGTACTTC.

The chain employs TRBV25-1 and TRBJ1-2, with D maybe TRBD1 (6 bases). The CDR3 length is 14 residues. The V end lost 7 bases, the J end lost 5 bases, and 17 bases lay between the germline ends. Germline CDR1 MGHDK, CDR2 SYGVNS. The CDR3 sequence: CASKGQGILYGYTF. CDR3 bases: TGTGCCAGCAAGGGGCAGGGGATTTTGTATGGCTACACCTTC.

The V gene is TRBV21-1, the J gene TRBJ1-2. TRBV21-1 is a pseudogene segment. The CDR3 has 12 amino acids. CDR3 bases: TGTGCCAGCAGGGAGGGCCACTATGGCTACACCTTC. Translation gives CASREGHYGYTF.

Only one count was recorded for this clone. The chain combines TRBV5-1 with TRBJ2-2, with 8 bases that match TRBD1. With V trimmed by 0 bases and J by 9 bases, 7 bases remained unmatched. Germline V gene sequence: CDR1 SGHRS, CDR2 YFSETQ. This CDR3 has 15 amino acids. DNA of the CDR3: TGCGCCAGCAGCTTGGCCGGGTCAGGGGGCCGGGAGCTGTTTTTT. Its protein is CASSLAGSGGRELFF.

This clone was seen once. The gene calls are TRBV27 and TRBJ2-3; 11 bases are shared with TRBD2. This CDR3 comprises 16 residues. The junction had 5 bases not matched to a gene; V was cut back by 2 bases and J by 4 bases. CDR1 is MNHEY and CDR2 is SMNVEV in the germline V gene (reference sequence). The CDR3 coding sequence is TGTGCCAGCAGTTTACCTAGCGGGGGGCTTGCAGATACGCAGTATTTT. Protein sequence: CASSLPSGGLADTQYF.

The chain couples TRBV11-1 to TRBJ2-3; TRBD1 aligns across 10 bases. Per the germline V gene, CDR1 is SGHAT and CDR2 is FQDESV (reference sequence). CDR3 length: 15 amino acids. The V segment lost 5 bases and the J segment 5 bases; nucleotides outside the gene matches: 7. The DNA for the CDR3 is TGTGCCAGCAGCCTTTCCGGGACAGGGGAAGATACGCAGTATTTT. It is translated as CASSLSGTGEDTQYF.

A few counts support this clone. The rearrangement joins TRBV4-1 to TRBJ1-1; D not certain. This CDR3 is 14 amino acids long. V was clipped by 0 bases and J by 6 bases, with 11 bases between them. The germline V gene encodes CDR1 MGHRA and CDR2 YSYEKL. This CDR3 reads CASSQDLEWSEAFF. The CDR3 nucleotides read TGCGCCAGCAGCCAAGATCTCGAGTGGTCTGAAGCTTTCTTT.

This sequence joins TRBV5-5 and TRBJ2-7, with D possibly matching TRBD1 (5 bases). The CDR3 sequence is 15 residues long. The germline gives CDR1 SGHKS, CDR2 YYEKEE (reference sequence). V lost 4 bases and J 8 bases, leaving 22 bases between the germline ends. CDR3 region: CASSQRVWGSLQQYF. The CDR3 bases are TGTGCCAGCAGCCAGAGAGTCTGGGGCTCCCTCCAGCAGTACTTC.

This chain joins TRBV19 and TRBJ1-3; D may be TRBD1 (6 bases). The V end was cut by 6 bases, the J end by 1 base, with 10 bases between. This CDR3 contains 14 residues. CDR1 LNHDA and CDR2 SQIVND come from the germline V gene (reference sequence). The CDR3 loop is CASRQTGSGNTIYF. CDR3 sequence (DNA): TGTGCCAGTAGACAAACAGGGTCTGGAAACACCATATATTTT.

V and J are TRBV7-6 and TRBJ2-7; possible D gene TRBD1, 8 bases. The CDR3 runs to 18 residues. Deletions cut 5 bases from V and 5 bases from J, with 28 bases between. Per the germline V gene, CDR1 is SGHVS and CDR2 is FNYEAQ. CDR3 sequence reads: CASSPTGGRQGIFHEQYF. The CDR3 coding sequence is TGTGCCAGCAGCCCCACGGGGGGTCGACAGGGGATTTTCCACGAGCAGTACTTC.

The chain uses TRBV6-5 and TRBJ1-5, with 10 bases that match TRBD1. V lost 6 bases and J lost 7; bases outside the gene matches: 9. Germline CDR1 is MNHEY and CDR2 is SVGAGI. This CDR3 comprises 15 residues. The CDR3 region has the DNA TGTGCCAGCAGAAAAGACAGGGGGCTGACACAGCCCCAGCATTTT. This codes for CASRKDRGLTQPQHF.

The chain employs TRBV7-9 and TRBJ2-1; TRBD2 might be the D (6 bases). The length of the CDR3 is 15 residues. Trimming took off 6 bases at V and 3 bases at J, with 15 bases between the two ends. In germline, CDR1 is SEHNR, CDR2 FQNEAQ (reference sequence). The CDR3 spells CASSPQGSGYNEQFF. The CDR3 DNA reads TGTGCCAGCAGTCCCCAGGGTAGCGGCTACAATGAGCAGTTCTTC.

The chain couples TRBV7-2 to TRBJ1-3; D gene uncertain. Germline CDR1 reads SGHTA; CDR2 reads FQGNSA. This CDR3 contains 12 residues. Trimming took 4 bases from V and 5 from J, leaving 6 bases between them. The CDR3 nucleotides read TGTGCCAGCAGCTCCAATCGAAACACCATATATTTT. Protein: CASSSNRNTIYF.

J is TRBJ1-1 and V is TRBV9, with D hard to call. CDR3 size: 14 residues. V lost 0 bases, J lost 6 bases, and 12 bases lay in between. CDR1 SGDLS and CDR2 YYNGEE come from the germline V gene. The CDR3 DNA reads TGTGCCAGCAGCGTAGCGGAGGGCTGGTCTGAAGCTTTCTTT. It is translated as CASSVAEGWSEAFF.

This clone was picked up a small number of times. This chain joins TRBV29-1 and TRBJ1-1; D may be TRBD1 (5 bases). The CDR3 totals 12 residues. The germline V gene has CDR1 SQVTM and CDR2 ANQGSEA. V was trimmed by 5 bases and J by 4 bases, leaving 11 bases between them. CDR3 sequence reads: CSVQGFVTEAFF. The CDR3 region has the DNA TGCAGCGTTCAGGGTTTTGTCACTGAAGCTTTCTTT.

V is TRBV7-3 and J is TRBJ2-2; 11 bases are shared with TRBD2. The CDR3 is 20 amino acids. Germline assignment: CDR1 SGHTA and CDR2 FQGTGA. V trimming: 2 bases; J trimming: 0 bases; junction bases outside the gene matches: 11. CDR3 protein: CASSLPGTSGPYANTGELFF. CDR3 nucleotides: TGTGCCAGCAGCTTACCCGGGACTAGCGGACCTTACGCGAACACCGGGGAGCTGTTTTTT.

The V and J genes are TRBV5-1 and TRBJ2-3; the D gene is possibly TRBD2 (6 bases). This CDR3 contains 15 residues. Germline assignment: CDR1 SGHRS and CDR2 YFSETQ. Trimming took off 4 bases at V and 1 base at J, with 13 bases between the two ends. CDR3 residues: CASSVRESGTDTQYF. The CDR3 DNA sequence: TGCGCCAGCAGCGTCCGGGAGAGTGGCACAGATACGCAGTATTTT.